The T cell receptor beta chain under discussion was sequenced for a study of blood T cell repertoires in COVID-19. About the study: COVID-19 samples collected from the United States, Italy and Spain covered acute and convalescent phases. PBMCs, B-cell-depleted T cells, or T cells were the source of the cDNA or gDNA that made up the material.

Per the original methods: How many nucleated cells were present was estimated from reference gene primer amplification. Assay: immunoSEQ multiplex PCR; the TCRdb copy retains only in-frame clones and omits some. V, J and clone size are those of that table, while D and trimming were read from the DNA. Of about 190,000 clones detected, 65% to 85% appear once; the ten largest clones hold 15% to 20%. The origin of this receptor is a man aged 55 to 70 with active or convalescent COVID-19. The sequencing sample was made of peripheral blood.

CDR3 residues: CATSDDTTNYGYTF. The DNA of the CDR3 is TGTGCCACCAGTGATGACACCACCAACTATGGCTACACCTTC. The chain is built from TRBV24-1 and TRBJ1-2; D not resolved. This CDR3 spans 14 amino acids. V dropped 3 bases and J dropped 2 bases, with 9 bases sitting between them. Germline values: CDR1 KGHDR, CDR2 SFDVKD.